The rows below give T cell receptor beta chains drawn from one sample of a study of OX40 agonist ivuxolimab in advanced cancers. TCRdb keeps only in-frame clones here, not all; method: immunoSEQ multiplex PCR. The sample records about 60,000 clones, about nine tenths being singletons. Source: CD4+ or CD8+ T cells sorted from blood, taken in a trial of the OX40 agonist ivuxolimab. The origin of the receptors is an adult with an advanced solid tumor such as melanoma, head and neck, liver or kidney cancer. Each CDR3 is given without its conserved first and last residue. Rows give clone size only sometimes, using once, few, many, or a class for an expanded clone.

V gene,clone size,CDR3 protein
TRBV25-1,.,ASSANSGRNYNEQF
TRBV7-3,.,ASSFRGPPDTQY
TRBV25-1,.,ASSEWGEAQY
TRBV30,.,AGGGGDDLTEAF
TRBV7-6,.,ASSLGTSSSSYEQY
TRBV27,.,ASSLTPGHSYNEQF
TRBV11-1,.,ASSPTWGENTEAF
TRBV7-9,once,ASSLVAGGVDEQF
TRBV4-2,.,ASSQRTASGRAGPNEQF
TRBV29-1,.,SVERGTGNTEAF
TRBV11-3,.,ASSAGSGSTDTQY
TRBV13,.,ASSLGGTGDYEQY
TRBV28,.,ASSPGQWGEKLF
TRBV28,.,ASTTRVDTQY
TRBV7-9,.,ASSVNIDYGYT
TRBV4-3,.,ASSPGVAGTSDTQY
TRBV10-2,.,ASSLAGVNEQF
TRBV6-6,.,ASSYWGGGTEQF
TRBV2,many,ASTGTSGYEQY
TRBV27,few,ASSFSPNQPQH
TRBV7-9,.,ASSLVTIQETQY
TRBV28,.,ASSLLRLNYGYT
TRBV19,.,ASTQLGGTEQETQY
TRBV28,.,ASSLLTGRTEAF
TRBV11-1,.,ASSLGTATFCT
TRBV4-1,few,ASSQAEGRVNTEAF
TRBV13,.,ASSGGVDRDGNTIY